This T cell receptor beta chain came from a study of neoadjuvant anti-PD-1 for oral cavity cancer. In the study overall: Nivolumab at 3 mg/kg was mostly given biweekly, three to four doses, pre-surgery. Patients without progression got a fourth dose around day 43. Regarding the study as a whole: PBMC Gini-index clonality exceeded responders' in non-responders post-nivolumab.

Germline V gene lookup returns CDR1 MNHEY and CDR2 SMNVEV (reference sequence). V was clipped by 4 bases and J by 14 bases; unmatched bases: 8. This CDR3 comprises 12 residues. Points on this clone: Its target is unknown.

The patients had HPV-negative, locally advanced oral cavity squamous cell carcinoma. Repertoires were generated with immunoSEQ multiplex PCR, while TCRdb's copy carries only in-frame clones and drops some. Among under 85,000 clones listed, roughly four fifths were seen once. The sequenced sample was PBMCs, obtained before nivolumab (anti-PD-1) treatment. This chain joins TRBV27 and TRBJ2-1; 7 bases match TRBD1. This receptor was taken from a person aged 40 to 85 with oral cavity squamous cell carcinoma. This CDR3 reads CASSSTTGSKFF. For the CDR3, the DNA is TGTGCCAGCAGTTCTACGACAGGGTCAAAGTTCTTC.